These T cell receptor beta chains were read from a single sample in a study of technical replicates of blood from a few donors. Libraries were prepared by immunoSEQ multiplex PCR; TCRdb keeps only in-frame clonotypes and omits some of them. The sample has about 12,000 clones; around 96% are singletons. Sequencing input: PBMCs. These receptors all stem from a human donor in good health. CDR3s include the opening cysteine and the closing phenylalanine or tryptophan. The order of the fields is clone size, D gene, J gene, V gene, CDR3 DNA, CDR3 protein. D genes are given only for firm matches. The size entry is marked missing in some rows and otherwise reads once, few, many or a size class.

NA | NA | TRBJ2-5 | TRBV18 | TGTGCCAGCTGCTACTCCTTAGAGACCCAGTACTTC | CASCYSLETQYF
NA | NA | TRBJ1-1 | TRBV11-2 | TGTGCCAGCAGTCATAGTCCCGCCGGGAACACTGAAGCTTTCTTT | CASSHSPAGNTEAFF
NA | TRBD2 | TRBJ2-5 | TRBV13 | TGTGCCAGCAGCTTAGTAGGACTAGCGGGGACCCAAGAGACCCAGTACTTC | CASSLVGLAGTQETQYF
NA | TRBD2 | TRBJ2-2 | TRBV6-1 | TGTGCCAGCAGGGGAGGGACCGGGGAGCTGTTTTTT | CASRGGTGELFF
NA | NA | TRBJ1-2 | TRBV7-9 | TGTGCCAGCAGCTTTGGAGGGTCCTCTGGCTACACCTTC | CASSFGGSSGYTF
NA | NA | TRBJ1-5 | TRBV10-1 | TGCGCCAGCAGCGAAGGGAGCCCTGGGCCCCAGCATTTT | CASSEGSPGPQHF
NA | TRBD1 | TRBJ2-5 | TRBV5-1 | TGCGCCAGCAGCTTGGGGCTCGGACAGGGCCAAGAGACCCAGTACTTC | CASSLGLGQGQETQYF
few | NA | TRBJ1-1 | TRBV6-5 | TGTGCCAGCAGTTTGGGACAAGGGACCCCCGGCACTGAAGCTTTCTTT | CASSLGQGTPGTEAFF
NA | TRBD2 | TRBJ2-3 | TRBV7-9 | TGTGCCAGCAGCCCCAGACTAGCGGGGAGATCAGATACGCAGTATTTT | CASSPRLAGRSDTQYF
NA | NA | TRBJ2-5 | TRBV7-2 | TGTGCCAGCAGCTTAGCGCGACAGGTAGCCTCGACCCAGTACTTC | CASSLARQVASTQYF
NA | TRBD2 | TRBJ2-7 | TRBV6-6 | TGTGCCAGCAGGAGACTAGCGGGAGGATACGAGCAGTACTTC | CASRRLAGGYEQYF
NA | TRBD1 | TRBJ1-2 | TRBV28 | TGTGCCAGCACGGGACAGCCCACCTATGGCTACACCTTC | CASTGQPTYGYTF
NA | TRBD2 | TRBJ2-1 | TRBV11-3 | TGTGCCAGCAGCTCCTGGCTAGCGGGGAGTGAGCAGTTCTTC | CASSSWLAGSEQFF
NA | NA | TRBJ1-2 | TRBV6-1 | TGTGCCAGCATCAGGGGCGCCGGGGATGGCTACACCTTC | CASIRGAGDGYTF
once | TRBD1 | TRBJ2-7 | TRBV7-7 | TGTGCCAGCAGCCCCCGACAGGGAGCTTCCTACGAGCAGTACTTC | CASSPRQGASYEQYF
NA | TRBD1 | TRBJ1-1 | TRBV7-9 | TGTGCCAGCAGGCCTACAGGGGCCCTGAACACTGAAGCTTTCTTT | CASRPTGALNTEAFF
NA | NA | TRBJ2-7 | TRBV2 | TGTGCCAGCAGACGGGGGGCAGGGCGGGTATCAACCTACGAGCAGTACTTC | CASRRGAGRVSTYEQYF
once | TRBD2 | TRBJ2-1 | TRBV7-8 | TGTGCCAGCAGCGTGACTAGCGGGAGTTTGGTTGAGCAGTTCTTC | CASSVTSGSLVEQFF